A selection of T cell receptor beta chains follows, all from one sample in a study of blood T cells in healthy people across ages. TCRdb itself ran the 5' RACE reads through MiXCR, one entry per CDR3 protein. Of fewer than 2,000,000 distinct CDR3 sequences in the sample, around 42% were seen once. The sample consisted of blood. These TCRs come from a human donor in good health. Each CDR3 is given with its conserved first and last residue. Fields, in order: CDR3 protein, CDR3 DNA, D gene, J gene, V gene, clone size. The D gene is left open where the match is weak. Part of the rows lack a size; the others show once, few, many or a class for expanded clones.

cdr3_aa: CASNIGLAGGLREAQYF; cdr3_nt: TGTGCCAGCAACATAGGGCTAGCGGGAGGGCTCCGGGAGGCCCAGTACTTC; d_call: TRBD2; j_call: TRBJ2-5; v_call: TRBV7-8; clone_size: .
cdr3_aa: CASSQEPPGQLLNEQFF; cdr3_nt: TGTGCCAGCAGCCAAGAACCCCCGGGACAGCTACTCAATGAGCAGTTCTTC; d_call: TRBD1; j_call: TRBJ2-1; v_call: TRBV3-1; clone_size: few
cdr3_aa: CANSHETSGNSYEQYF; cdr3_nt: TGTGCCAACAGCCATGAAACGTCTGGGAACTCCTACGAGCAGTACTTC; d_call: .; j_call: TRBJ2-7; v_call: TRBV3-1; clone_size: .
cdr3_aa: CASSQDQGAWSGYTF; cdr3_nt: TGTGCCAGCAGCCAAGACCAGGGGGCATGGAGCGGCTACACCTTC; d_call: TRBD1; j_call: TRBJ1-2; v_call: TRBV4-2; clone_size: few
cdr3_aa: CASSLRQLPGDEQYF; cdr3_nt: TGCGCCAGCAGCCTCAGACAGTTACCAGGGGACGAGCAGTACTTC; d_call: .; j_call: TRBJ2-7; v_call: TRBV4-1; clone_size: few
cdr3_aa: CASSFTDSRNSPLHF; cdr3_nt: TGTGCCAGCAGCTTTACCGATTCCCGGAATTCACCCCTCCACTTT; d_call: .; j_call: TRBJ1-6; v_call: TRBV7-6; clone_size: .
cdr3_aa: CASSLGQGDSGANVLTF; cdr3_nt: TGTGCCAGCAGCTTAGGGCAGGGAGACTCTGGGGCCAACGTCCTGACTTTC; d_call: .; j_call: TRBJ2-6; v_call: TRBV7-2; clone_size: .
cdr3_aa: CASSPSGGASTQYF; cdr3_nt: TGTGCCAGCAGTCCCAGCGGGGGGGCCTCAACGCAGTATTTT; d_call: TRBD2; j_call: TRBJ2-3; v_call: TRBV12-3/TRBV12-4; clone_size: .
cdr3_aa: CASSDGTLETQYF; cdr3_nt: TGTGCCAGCAGTGACGGGACTTTGGAGACCCAGTACTTC; d_call: .; j_call: TRBJ2-5; v_call: TRBV12-3/TRBV12-4; clone_size: few
cdr3_aa: CASSVGLGHSKETQYF; cdr3_nt: TGTGCCAGCAGCGTAGGTTTAGGACATTCAAAAGAGACCCAGTACTTC; d_call: .; j_call: TRBJ2-5; v_call: TRBV9; clone_size: .
cdr3_aa: CASGTGELSYNEQFF; cdr3_nt: TGTGCCAGCGGGACAGGGGAATTGTCCTACAATGAGCAGTTCTTC; d_call: TRBD1; j_call: TRBJ2-1; v_call: TRBV7-6; clone_size: .
cdr3_aa: CASSSADAGDTDTQYF; cdr3_nt: TGTGCCAGCAGCTCTGCGGACGCCGGCGACACAGATACGCAGTATTTT; d_call: .; j_call: TRBJ2-3; v_call: TRBV12-1; clone_size: .
cdr3_aa: CASSFRPGARTEAFF; cdr3_nt: TGTGCCAGCAGCTTTCGTCCGGGGGCTAGAACTGAAGCTTTCTTT; d_call: .; j_call: TRBJ1-1; v_call: TRBV7-3; clone_size: few
cdr3_aa: CASSLPGHHYSYNEQFF; cdr3_nt: TGTGCCAGCAGCCTACCGGGACACCACTATTCGTACAATGAGCAGTTCTTC; d_call: .; j_call: TRBJ2-1; v_call: TRBV7-2; clone_size: .